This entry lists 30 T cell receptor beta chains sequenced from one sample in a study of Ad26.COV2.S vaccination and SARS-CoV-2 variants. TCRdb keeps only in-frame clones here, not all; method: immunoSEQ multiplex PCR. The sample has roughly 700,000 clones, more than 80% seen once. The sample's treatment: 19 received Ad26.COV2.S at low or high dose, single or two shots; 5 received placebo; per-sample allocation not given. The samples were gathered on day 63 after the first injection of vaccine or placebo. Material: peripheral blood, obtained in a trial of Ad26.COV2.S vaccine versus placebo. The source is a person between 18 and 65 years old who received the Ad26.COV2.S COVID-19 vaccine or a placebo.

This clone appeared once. Written as DNA, the CDR3 is TGTGCCAGTAGTATCAAGGTGAACACTGAAGCTTTCTTT. Translation gives CASSIKVNTEAFF. V gene TRBV19 combines with J gene TRBJ1-1; D gene uncertain. Per germline, CDR1 LNHDA and CDR2 SQIVND (reference sequence). This CDR3 is 13 amino acids long. The germline V and J ends were trimmed by 3 bases and 0 bases, with 5 bases remaining between them.

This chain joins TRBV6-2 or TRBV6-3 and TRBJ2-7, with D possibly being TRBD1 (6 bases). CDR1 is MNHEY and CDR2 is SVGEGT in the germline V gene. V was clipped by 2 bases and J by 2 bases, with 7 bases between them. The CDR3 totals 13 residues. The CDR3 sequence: CASSYRTAYEQYF. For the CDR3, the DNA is TGTGCCAGCAGTTACCGGACAGCCTACGAGCAGTACTTC.

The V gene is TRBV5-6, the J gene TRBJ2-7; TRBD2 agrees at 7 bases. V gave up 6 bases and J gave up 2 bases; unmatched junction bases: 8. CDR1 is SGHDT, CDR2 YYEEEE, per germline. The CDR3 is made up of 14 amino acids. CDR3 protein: CASTWGLTTYEQYF. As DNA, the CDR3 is TGTGCCAGCACCTGGGGACTAACAACCTACGAGCAGTACTTC.

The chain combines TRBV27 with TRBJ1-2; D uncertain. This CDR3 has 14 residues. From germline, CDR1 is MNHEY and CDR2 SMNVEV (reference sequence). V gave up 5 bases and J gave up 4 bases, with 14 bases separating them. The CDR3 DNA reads TGTGCCAGCAGTGTTGGACCCTTAGGCTATGGCTACACCTTC. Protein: CASSVGPLGYGYTF.

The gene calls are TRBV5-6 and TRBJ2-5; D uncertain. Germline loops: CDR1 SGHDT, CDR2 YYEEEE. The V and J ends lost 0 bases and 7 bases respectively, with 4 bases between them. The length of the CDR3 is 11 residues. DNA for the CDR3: TGTGCCAGCAGCTTGGGGAGGACCCAGTACTTC. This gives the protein CASSLGRTQYF.

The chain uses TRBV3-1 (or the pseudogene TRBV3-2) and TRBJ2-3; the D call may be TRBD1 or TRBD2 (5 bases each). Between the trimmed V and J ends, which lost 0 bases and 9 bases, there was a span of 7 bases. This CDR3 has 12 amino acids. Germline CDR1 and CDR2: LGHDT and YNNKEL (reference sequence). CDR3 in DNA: TGTGCCAGCAGCCAAGATGGGGGAACGCAGTATTTT. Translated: CASSQDGGTQYF.

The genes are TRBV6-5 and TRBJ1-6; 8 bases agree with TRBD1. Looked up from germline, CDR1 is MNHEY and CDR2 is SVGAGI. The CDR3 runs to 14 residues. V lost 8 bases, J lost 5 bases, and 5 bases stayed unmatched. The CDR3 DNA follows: TGTGCCAGCCATCGGGGACAGGATAATTCACCCCTCCACTTT. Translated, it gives CASHRGQDNSPLHF.

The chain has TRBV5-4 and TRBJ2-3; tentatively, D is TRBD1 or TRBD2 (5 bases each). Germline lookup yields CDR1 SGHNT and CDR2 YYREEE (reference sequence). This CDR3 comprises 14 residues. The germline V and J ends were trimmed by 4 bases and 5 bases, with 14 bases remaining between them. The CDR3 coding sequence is TGTGCCAGCAGCGGAATGCTGGGGGTAGATACGCAGTATTTT. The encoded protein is CASSGMLGVDTQYF.

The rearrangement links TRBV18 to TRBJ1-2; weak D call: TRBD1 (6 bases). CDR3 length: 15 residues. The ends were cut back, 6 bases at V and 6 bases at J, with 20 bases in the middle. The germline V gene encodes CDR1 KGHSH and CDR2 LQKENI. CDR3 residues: CASSPAFRQGNGYTF. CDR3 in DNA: TGTGCCAGCTCTCCCGCGTTCCGGCAGGGGAATGGCTACACCTTC.

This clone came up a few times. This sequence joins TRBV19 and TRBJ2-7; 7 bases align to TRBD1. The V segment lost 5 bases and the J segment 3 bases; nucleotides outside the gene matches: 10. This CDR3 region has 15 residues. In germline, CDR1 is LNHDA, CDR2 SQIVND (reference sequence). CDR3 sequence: CASSAFRGWVYEQYF. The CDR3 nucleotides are TGTGCCAGTAGTGCCTTCAGGGGGTGGGTCTACGAGCAGTACTTC.

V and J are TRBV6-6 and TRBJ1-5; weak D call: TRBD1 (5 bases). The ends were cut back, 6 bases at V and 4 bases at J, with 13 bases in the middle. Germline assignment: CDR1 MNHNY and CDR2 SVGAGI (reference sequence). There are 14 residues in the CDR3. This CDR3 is CASRAGPANQPQHF. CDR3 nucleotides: TGTGCCAGCAGGGCAGGGCCAGCAAATCAGCCCCAGCATTTT.

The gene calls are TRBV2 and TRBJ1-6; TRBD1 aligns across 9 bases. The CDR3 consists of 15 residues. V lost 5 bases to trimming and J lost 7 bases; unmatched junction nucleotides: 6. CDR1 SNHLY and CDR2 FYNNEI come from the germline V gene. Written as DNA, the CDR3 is TGTGCCAGCAGTTCCGGGACAGGGTTCAATTCACCCCTCCACTTT. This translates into CASSSGTGFNSPLHF.

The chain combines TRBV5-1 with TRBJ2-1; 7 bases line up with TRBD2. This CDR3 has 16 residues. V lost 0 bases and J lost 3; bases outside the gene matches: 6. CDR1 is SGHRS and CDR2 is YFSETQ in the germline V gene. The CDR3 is CASSLGSSGLYNEQFF. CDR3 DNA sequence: TGCGCCAGCAGCTTGGGGTCTAGCGGCCTCTACAATGAGCAGTTCTTC. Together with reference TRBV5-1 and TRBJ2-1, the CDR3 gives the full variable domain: KAGVTQTPRYLIKTRGQQVTLSCSPISGHRSVSWYQQTPGQGLQFLFEYFSETQRNKGNFPGRFSGRQFSNSRSEMNVSTLELGDSALYLCASSLGSSGLYNEQFFGPGTRLTVL.

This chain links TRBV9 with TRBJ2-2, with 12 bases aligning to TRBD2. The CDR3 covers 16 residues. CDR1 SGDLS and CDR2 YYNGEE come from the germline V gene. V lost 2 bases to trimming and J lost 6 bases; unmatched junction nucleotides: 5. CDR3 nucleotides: TGTGCCAGCAGCGTCCGACTAGCGGGAGTGCCCGGGGAGCTGTTTTTT. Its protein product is CASSVRLAGVPGELFF.

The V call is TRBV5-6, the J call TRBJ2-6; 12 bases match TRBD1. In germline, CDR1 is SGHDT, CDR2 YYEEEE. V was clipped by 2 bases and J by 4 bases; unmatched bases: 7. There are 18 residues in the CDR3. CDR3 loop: CASSFPGTGGRGANVLTF. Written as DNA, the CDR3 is TGTGCCAGCAGCTTCCCCGGGACAGGGGGCCGGGGGGCCAACGTCCTGACTTTC.

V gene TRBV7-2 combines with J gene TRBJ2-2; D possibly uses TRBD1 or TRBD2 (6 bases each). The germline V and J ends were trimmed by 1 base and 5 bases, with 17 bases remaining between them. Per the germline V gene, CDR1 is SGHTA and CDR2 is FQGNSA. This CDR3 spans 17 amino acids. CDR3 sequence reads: CASSLGSQQGRTGELFF. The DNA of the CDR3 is TGTGCCAGCAGCTTAGGTTCACAGCAGGGGAGGACCGGGGAGCTGTTTTTT.

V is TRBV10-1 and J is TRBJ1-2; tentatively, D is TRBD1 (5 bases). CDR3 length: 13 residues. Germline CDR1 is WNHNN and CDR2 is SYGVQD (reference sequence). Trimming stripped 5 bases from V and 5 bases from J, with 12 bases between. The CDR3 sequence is CASSPSGGYGYTF. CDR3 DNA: TGCGCCAGCAGTCCGAGTGGGGGTTATGGCTACACCTTC.

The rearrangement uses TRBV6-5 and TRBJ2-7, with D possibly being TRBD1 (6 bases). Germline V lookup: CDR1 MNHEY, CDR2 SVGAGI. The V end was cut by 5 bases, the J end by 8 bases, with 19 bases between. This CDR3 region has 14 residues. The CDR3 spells CASSPQGPNAKQYF. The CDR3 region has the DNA TGTGCCAGCAGTCCACAGGGCCCTAATGCAAAGCAGTACTTC.

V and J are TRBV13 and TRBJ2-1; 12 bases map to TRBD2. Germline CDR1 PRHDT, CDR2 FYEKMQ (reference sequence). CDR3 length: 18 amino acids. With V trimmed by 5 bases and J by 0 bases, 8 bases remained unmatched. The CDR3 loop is CASSPGLAGPLSYNEQFF. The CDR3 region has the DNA TGTGCCAGCAGCCCGGGACTAGCGGGCCCCCTCTCCTACAATGAGCAGTTCTTC.

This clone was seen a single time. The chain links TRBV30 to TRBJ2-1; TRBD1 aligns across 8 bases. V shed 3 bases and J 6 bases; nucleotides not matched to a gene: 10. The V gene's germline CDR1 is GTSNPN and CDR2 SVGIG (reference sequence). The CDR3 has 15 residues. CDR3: CAWRSDRARGNEQFF. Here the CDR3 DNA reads TGTGCCTGGAGGTCGGACAGGGCGAGGGGCAATGAGCAGTTCTTC.

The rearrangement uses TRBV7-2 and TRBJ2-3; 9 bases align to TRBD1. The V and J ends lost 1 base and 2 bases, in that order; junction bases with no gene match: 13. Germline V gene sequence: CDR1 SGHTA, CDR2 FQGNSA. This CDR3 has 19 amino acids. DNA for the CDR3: TGTGCCAGCAGCTTAGAAGGGGGACAGGGAGGGAGGTCCACAGATACGCAGTATTTT. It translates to CASSLEGGQGGRSTDTQYF.

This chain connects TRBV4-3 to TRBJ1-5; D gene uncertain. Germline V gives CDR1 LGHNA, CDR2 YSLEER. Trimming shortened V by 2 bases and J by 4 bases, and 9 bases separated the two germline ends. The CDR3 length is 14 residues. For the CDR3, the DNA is TGCGCCAGCAGCCAATTCCCCCAAAATCAGCCCCAGCATTTT. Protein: CASSQFPQNQPQHF.

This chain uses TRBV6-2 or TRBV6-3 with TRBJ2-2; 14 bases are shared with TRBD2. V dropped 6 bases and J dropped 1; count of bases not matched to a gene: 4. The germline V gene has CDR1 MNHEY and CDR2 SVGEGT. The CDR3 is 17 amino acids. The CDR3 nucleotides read TGTGCCAGCAGCCCGGGACTAGCGGGGGTGAACACCGGGGAGCTGTTTTTT. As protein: CASSPGLAGVNTGELFF.

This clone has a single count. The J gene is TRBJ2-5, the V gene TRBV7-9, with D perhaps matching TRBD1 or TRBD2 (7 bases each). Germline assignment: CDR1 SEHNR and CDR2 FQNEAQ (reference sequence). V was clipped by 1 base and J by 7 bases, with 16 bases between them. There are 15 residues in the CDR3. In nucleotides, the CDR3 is TGTGCCAGCAGCTTAGGCGACAGGGAGGGGGGGACCCAGTACTTC. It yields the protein CASSLGDREGGTQYF.

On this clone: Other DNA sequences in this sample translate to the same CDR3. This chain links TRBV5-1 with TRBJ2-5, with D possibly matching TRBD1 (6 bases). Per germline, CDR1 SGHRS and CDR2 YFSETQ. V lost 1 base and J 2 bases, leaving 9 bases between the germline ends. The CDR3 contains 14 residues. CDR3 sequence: CASSLSGAQETQYF. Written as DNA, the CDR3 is TGCGCCAGCAGCTTGTCAGGGGCACAAGAGACCCAGTACTTC.

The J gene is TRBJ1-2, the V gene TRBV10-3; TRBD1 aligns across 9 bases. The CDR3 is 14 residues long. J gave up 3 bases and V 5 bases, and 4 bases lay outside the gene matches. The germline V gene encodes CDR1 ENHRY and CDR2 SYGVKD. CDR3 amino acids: CAISRDREDYGYTF. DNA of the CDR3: TGTGCCATCAGTCGGGACAGGGAGGACTATGGCTACACCTTC.

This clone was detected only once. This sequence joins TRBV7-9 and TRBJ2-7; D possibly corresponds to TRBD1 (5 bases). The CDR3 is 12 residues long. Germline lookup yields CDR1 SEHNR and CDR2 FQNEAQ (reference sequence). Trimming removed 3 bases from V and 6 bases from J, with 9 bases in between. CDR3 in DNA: TGTGCCAGCAGCTTCGGGCAGGGCGAGCAGTACTTC. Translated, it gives CASSFGQGEQYF.

CDR3 in DNA: TGTGCCAGCAGCCCGAGACGAGCGGGGGATTCCTACAATGAGCAGTTCTTC. Translating it yields CASSPRRAGDSYNEQFF. The chain couples TRBV3-1 (or the pseudogene TRBV3-2) to TRBJ2-1; 8 nucleotides match TRBD2. Germline V gives CDR1 LGHDT, CDR2 YNNKEL (reference sequence). CDR3 length: 17 amino acids. The V gene end was trimmed by 4 bases and the J gene end by 1 base; junction bases not matched to a gene: 9.

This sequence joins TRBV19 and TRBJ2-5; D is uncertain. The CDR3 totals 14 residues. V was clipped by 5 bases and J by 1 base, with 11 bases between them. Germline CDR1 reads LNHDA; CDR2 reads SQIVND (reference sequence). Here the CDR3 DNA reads TGTGCCAGTAGTTCCTACAACCTCCAAGAGACCCAGTACTTC. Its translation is CASSSYNLQETQYF.

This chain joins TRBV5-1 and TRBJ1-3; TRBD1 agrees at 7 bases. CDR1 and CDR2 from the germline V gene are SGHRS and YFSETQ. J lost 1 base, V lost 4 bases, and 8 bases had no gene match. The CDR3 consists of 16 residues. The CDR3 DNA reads TGCGCCAGCAGCATGACAGGGTTTTCTTCTGGAAACACCATATATTTT. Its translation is CASSMTGFSSGNTIYF. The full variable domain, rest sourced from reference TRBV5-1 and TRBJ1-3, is KAGVTQTPRYLIKTRGQQVTLSCSPISGHRSVSWYQQTPGQGLQFLFEYFSETQRNKGNFPGRFSGRQFSNSRSEMNVSTLELGDSALYLCASSMTGFSSGNTIYFGEGSWLTVV.